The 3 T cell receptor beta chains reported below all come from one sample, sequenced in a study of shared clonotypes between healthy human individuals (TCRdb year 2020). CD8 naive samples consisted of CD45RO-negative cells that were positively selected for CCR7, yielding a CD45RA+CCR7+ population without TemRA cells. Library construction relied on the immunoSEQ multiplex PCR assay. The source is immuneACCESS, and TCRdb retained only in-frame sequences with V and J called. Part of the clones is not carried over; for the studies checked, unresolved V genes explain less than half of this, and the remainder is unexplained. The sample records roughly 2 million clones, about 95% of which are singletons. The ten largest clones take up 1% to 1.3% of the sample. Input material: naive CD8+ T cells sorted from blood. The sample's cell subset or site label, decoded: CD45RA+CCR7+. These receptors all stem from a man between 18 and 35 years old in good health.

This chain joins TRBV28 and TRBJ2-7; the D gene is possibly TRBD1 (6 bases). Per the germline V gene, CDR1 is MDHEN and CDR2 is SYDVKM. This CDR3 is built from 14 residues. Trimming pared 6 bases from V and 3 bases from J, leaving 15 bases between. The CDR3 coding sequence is TGTGCCAGCAGCCCTAGGACAGTTTTCTACGAGCAGTACTTC. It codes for CASSPRTVFYEQYF.

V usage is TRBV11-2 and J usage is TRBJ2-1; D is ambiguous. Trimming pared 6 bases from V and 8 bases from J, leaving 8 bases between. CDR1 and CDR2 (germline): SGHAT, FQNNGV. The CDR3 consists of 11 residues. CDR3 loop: CASSLDYEQFF. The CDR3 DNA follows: TGTGCCAGCAGTCTAGACTATGAGCAGTTCTTC.

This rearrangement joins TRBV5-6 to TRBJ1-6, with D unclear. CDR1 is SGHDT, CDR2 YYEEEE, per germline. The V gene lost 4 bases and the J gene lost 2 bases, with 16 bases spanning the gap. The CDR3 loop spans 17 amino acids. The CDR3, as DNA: TGTGCCAGCAGCCCCTCGAATGGGGTAACCTATAATTCACCCCTCCACTTT. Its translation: CASSPSNGVTYNSPLHF.